Given below is one T cell receptor beta chain in context. Its specificity is not known. The data are from a study of cytomegalovirus exposure and HLA in healthy donors. Study-wide results and caveats: The authors enumerated 150 to 200 TCR beta chains as linked to cytomegalovirus.

V shed 2 bases, J shed 4 bases, and the junction held 6 bases outside the gene matches. The V gene's germline CDR1 is SGHVS and CDR2 FNYEAQ. This CDR3 has 15 residues. This PCR relied on a set of 60 Vbeta primers and 13 Jbeta primers. Here immunoSEQ multiplex PCR was the method, and the copy in TCRdb shows in-frame clones only, minus some. Counted here are some 170,000 clones, about two thirds occurring once; the ten biggest clones make up approximately 3%. V gene TRBV7-6 combines with J gene TRBJ2-5; 8 bases map to TRBD2. The sample comprised PBMCs. The origin of this receptor is a woman in her twenties or thirties in good health and CMV-seronegative. The CDR3 region has the DNA TGTGCCAGCAGCTTACCGGCTAGCGGGTCAGAGACCCAGTACTTC. Translating gives CASSLPASGSETQYF.